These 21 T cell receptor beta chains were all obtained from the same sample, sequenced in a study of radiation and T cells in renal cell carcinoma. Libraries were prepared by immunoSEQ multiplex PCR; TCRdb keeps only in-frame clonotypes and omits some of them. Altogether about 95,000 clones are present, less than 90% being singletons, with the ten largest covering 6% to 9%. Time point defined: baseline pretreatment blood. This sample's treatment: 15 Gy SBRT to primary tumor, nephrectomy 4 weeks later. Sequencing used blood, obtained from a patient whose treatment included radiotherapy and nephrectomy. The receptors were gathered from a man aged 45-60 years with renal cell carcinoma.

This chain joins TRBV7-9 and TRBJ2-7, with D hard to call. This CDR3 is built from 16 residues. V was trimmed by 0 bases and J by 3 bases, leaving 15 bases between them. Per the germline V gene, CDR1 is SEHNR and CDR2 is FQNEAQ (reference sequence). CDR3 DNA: TGTGCCAGCAGCTTAGCATTAGAGGAAGGTAGCTACGAGCAGTACTTC. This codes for CASSLALEEGSYEQYF.

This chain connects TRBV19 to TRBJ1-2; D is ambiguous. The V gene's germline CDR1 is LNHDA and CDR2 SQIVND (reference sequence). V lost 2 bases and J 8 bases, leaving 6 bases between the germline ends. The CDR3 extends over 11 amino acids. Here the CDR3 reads CASSIRDGYTF. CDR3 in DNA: TGTGCCAGTAGTATAAGAGACGGCTACACCTTC.

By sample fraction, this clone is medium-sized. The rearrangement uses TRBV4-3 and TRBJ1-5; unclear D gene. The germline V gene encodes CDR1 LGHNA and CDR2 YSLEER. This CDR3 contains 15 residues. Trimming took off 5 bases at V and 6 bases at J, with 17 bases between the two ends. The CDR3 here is CASSLSRSSAQPQHF. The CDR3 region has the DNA TGCGCCAGCAGCTTATCCCGGTCGAGCGCTCAGCCCCAGCATTTT.

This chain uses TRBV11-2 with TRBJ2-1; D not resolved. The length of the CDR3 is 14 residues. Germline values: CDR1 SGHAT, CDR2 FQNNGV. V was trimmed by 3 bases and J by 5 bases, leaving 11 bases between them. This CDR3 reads CASSFQELHNEQFF. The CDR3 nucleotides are TGTGCCAGCAGCTTTCAGGAGCTCCACAATGAGCAGTTCTTC.

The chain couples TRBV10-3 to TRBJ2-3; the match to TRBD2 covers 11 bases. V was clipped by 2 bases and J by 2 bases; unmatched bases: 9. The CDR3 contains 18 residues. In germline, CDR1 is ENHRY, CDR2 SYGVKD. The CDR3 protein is CAISEDIGTSGNTDTQYF. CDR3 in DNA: TGTGCCATCAGTGAGGACATCGGGACTAGCGGAAACACAGATACGCAGTATTTT.

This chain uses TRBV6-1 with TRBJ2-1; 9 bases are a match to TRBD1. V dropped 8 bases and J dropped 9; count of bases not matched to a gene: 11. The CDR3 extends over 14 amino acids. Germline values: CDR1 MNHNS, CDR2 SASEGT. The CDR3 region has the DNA TGTGCCAGCGGTACCGGGACAGGGAGAAGTGAGCAGTTCTTC. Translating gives CASGTGTGRSEQFF.

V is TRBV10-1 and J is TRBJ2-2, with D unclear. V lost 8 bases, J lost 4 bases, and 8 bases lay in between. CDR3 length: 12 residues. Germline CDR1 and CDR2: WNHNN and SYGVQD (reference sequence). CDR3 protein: CASQDFTGELFF. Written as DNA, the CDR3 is TGCGCCAGCCAAGATTTCACCGGGGAGCTGTTTTTT.

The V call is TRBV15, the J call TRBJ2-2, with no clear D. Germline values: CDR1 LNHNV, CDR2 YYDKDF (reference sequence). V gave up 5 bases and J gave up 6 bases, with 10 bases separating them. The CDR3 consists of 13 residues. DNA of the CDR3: TGTGCCACCAGCTTCCAGGCGGCCGGGGAGCTGTTTTTT. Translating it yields CATSFQAAGELFF.

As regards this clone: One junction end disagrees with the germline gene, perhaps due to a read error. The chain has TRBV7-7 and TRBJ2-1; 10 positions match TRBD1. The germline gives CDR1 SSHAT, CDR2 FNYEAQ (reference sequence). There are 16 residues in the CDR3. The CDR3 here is CASSFGPGQGYNEQFF. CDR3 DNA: TGTGCTAGCAGCTTTGGGCCGGGACAGGGGTACAATGAGCAGTTCTTC. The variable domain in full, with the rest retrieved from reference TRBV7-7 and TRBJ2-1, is GAGVSQSPRYKVTKRGQDVTLRCDPISSHATLYWYQQALGQGPEFLTYFNYEAQPDKSGLPSDRFSAERPEGSISTLTIQRTEQRDSAMYRCASSFGPGQGYNEQFFGPGTRLTVL.

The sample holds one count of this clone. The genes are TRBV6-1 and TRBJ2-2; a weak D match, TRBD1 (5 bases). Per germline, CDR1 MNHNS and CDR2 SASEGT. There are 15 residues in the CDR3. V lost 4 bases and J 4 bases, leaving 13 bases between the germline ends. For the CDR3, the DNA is TGTGCCAGCAGTGTTCAGGGTTTGGTCACCGGGGAGCTGTTTTTT. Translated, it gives CASSVQGLVTGELFF.

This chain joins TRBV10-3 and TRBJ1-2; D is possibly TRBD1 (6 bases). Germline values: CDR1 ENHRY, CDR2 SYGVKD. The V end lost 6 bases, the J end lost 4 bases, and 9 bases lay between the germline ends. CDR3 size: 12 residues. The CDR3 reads CAISPGVYGYTF. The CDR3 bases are TGTGCCATCAGCCCAGGGGTCTATGGCTACACCTTC.

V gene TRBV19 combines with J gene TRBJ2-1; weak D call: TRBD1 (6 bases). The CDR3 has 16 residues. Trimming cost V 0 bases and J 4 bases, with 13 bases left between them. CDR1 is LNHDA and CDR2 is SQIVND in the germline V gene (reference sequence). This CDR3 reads CASSIEQGYPYNEQFF. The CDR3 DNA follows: TGTGCCAGTAGTATAGAACAGGGATATCCTTACAATGAGCAGTTCTTC.

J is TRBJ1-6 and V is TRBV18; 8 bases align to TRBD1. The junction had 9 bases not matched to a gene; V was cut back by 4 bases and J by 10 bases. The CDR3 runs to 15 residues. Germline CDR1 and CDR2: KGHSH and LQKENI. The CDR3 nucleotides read TGTGCCAGCTCACTTGCCATGACAGGGGTATCACCCCTCCACTTT. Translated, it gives CASSLAMTGVSPLHF. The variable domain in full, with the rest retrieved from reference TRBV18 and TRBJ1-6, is NAGVMQNPRHLVRRRGQEARLRCSPMKGHSHVYWYRQLPEEGLKFMVYLQKENIIDESGMPKERFSAEFPKEGPSILRIQQVVRGDSAAYFCASSLAMTGVSPLHFGNGTRLTVT.

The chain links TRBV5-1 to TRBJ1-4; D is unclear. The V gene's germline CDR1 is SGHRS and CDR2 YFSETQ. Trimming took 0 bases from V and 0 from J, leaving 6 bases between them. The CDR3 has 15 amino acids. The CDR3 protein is CASSLEGSTNEKLFF. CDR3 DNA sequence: TGCGCCAGCAGCTTGGAGGGATCAACTAATGAAAAACTGTTTTTT.

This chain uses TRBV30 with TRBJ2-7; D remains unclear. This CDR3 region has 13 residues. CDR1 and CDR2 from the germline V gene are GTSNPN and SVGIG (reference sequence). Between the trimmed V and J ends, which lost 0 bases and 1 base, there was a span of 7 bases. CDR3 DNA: TGTGCCTGGAGTGTAAGTCTATCCTACGAGCAGTACTTC. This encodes CAWSVSLSYEQYF.

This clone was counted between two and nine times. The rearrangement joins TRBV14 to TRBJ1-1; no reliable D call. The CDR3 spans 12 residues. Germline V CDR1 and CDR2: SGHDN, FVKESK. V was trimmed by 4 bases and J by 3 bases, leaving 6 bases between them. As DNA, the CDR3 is TGTGCCAGCAGCCCCCCCTACACTGAAGCTTTCTTT. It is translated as CASSPPYTEAFF.

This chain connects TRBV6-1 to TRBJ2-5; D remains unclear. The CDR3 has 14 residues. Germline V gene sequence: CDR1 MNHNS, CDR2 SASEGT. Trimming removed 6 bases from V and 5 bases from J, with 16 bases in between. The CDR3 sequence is CASSPIAGRETQYF. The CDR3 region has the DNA TGTGCCAGCAGCCCGATTGCCGGTAGGGAGACCCAGTACTTC.

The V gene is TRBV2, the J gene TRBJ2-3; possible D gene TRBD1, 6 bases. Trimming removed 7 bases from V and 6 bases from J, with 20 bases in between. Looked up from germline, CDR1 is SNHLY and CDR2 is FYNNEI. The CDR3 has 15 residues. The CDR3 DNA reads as TGTGCCAGCAAACCCCGGGACACCCTGATTGATACGCAGTATTTT. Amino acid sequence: CASKPRDTLIDTQYF.

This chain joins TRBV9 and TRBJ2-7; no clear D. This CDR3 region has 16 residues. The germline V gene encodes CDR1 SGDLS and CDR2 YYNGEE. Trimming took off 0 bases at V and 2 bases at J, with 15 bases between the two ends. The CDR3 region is CASSVAGSTGAYEQYF. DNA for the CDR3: TGTGCCAGCAGCGTAGCTGGGTCTACCGGTGCCTACGAGCAGTACTTC.

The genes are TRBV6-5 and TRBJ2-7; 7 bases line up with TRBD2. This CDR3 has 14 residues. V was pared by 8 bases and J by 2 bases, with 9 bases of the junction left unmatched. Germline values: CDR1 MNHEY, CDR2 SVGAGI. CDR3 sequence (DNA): TGTGCCAGCGCCTTCGCTAGCGGTGCCTACGAGCAGTACTTC. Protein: CASAFASGAYEQYF.

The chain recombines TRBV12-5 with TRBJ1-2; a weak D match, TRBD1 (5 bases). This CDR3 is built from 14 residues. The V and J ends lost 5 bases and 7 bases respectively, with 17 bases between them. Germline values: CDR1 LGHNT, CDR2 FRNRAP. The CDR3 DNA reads TGTGCTAGTGGTCCATGGACGGGACCTATTGGCTACACCTTC. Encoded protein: CASGPWTGPIGYTF.